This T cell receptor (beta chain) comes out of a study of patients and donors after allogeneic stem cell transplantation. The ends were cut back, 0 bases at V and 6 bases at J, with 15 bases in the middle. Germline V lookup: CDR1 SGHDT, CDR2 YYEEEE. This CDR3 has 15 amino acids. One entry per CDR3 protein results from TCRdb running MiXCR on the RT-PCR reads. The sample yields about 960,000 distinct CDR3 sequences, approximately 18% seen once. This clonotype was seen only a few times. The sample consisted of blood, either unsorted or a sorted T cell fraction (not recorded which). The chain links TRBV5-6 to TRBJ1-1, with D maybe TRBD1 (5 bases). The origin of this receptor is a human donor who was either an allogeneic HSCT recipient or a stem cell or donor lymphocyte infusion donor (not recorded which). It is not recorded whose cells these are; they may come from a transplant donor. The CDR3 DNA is TGTGCCAGCAGCTTGGTCGGGCAGGGATTTTCTGAAGCTTTCTTT. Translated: CASSLVGQGFSEAFF. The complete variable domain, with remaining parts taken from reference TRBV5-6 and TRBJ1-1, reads DAGVTQSPTHLIKTRGQQVTLRCSPKSGHDTVSWYQQALGQGPQFIFQYYEEEERQRGNFPDRFSGHQFPNYSSELNVNALLLGDSALYLCASSLVGQGFSEAFFGQGTRLTVV.